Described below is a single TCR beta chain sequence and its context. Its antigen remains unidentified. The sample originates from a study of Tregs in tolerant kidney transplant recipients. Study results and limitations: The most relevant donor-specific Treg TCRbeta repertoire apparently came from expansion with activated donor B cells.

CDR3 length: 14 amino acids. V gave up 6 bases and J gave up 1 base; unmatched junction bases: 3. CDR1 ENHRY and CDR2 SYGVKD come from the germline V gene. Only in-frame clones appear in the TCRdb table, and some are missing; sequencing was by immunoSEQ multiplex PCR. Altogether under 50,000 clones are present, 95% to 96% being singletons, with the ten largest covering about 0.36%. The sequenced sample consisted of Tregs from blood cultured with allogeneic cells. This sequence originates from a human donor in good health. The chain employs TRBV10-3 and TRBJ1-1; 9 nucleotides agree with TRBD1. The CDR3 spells CAISGGQGNTEAFF. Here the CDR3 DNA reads TGTGCCATCAGCGGGGGACAGGGGAACACTGAAGCTTTCTTT.